A single sample gave rise to the 13 T cell receptor beta chains below, sequenced in a study of prognosis after radiotherapy for stage I lung cancer. CDR3 of TCR beta was amplified from genomic DNA via a two-round multiplex PCR. Individual primers that were specific to each TRBV and TRBJ gene served in first-round PCR. One entry per CDR3 protein, called by TCRdb with MiXCR from the multiplex PCR reads. The sample holds about 15,000 distinct CDR3 sequences; 15% to 20% are singletons and the top ten take 38%. This specimen was PBMCs, taken before or after stereotactic body radiation therapy (not recorded which). The source of these receptors is a donor aged 50 or older with non-small cell lung cancer.

CDR3 residues: CASSALGTGDYGYTF. In nucleotides, the CDR3 is TGTGCCAGCAGCGCATTAGGGACAGGGGACTATGGCTACACCTTC. V usage is TRBV6-2 or TRBV6-3 and J usage is TRBJ1-2; 10 positions agree with TRBD1. Germline V CDR1 and CDR2: MNHEY, SVGEGT. J was trimmed by 3 bases and V by 6 bases; bases with no gene match: 7. The CDR3 runs to 15 residues.

Comment on this clonotype: The junction departs from germline at one end; a sequencing error may be responsible. The chain joins TRBV7-3 to TRBJ2-2; possible D gene TRBD1, 6 bases. Germline CDR1 SGHTA, CDR2 FQGTGA. The length of the CDR3 is 15 residues. CDR3 in amino acids: CASSLTDRSTGVLFF. CDR3 DNA: TGTGCCAGCAGCTTGACCGACAGGTCAACCGGGGTGCTGTTTTTT.

As for this clonotype: A much larger clone lies one base from this, so it may be a read error. This sequence joins TRBV5-6 and TRBJ1-1, with a possible D match to TRBD1 (5 bases). The CDR3 loop spans 11 amino acids. CDR1 SGHDT and CDR2 YYEEEE come from the germline V gene. The CDR3 here is CVSRRGTEAFF. CDR3 nucleotide sequence: TGTGTCAGCCGGAGGGGCACTGAAGCTTTCTTT.

This clonotype is classed as medium-sized (0.01 to 0.1%). The CDR3 DNA sequence: TGTGCCAGTAGTATTCGAGAGACCCAGTACTTC. Translated: CASSIRETQYF. This sequence joins TRBV19 and TRBJ2-5; no clear D. The CDR3 covers 11 residues. Germline V gene lookup returns CDR1 LNHDA and CDR2 SQIVND (reference sequence). V was trimmed by 3 bases and J by 4 bases, leaving 3 bases between them.

This clonotype came up many times. The CDR3 loop reads CASSTTLGGTDTQYF. The CDR3 DNA reads TGTGCCAGCAGCACCACGTTGGGGGGGACAGATACGCAGTATTTT. The chain links TRBV9 to TRBJ2-3, with 7 bases that match TRBD2. The CDR3 totals 15 residues. V shed 4 bases and J 3 bases; nucleotides not matched to a gene: 8. CDR1 is SGDLS, CDR2 YYNGEE, per germline.

This clonotype was picked up many times. This rearrangement joins TRBV7-2 to TRBJ2-7; 8 bases align to TRBD2. V dropped 3 bases and J dropped 7; count of bases not matched to a gene: 5. There are 13 residues in the CDR3. In germline, CDR1 is SGHTA, CDR2 FQGNSA. CDR3 in amino acids: CASSLIGRGEQYF. DNA for the CDR3: TGTGCCAGCAGCTTGATCGGGAGGGGAGAGCAGTACTTC.

This clonotype is medium-sized within its sample. The genes are TRBV11-1 and TRBJ2-7; 7 nucleotides line up with TRBD1. The CDR3 loop spans 16 amino acids. Germline trimming cut 4 bases from V and 0 bases from J; bases unmatched to any gene: 9. The germline CDR1 and CDR2 sequences are SGHAT and FQDESV (reference sequence). The CDR3 DNA is TGTGCCAGCAGCTACCCCCAGGACAGGTCCTCCTACGAGCAGTACTTC. Protein product: CASSYPQDRSSYEQYF.

This clonotype was recorded many times. The chain couples TRBV3-1 to TRBJ1-2; D not certain. Deletions cut 0 bases from V and 6 bases from J, with 14 bases between. CDR3 length: 15 residues. CDR1 is LGHDT and CDR2 is YNNKEL in the germline V gene (reference sequence). CDR3 in DNA: TGTGCCAGCAGCCAAGAGTGGGCTTATTCGAATGGCTACACCTTC. Protein: CASSQEWAYSNGYTF.

This clonotype was recorded many times. The chain recombines TRBV9 with TRBJ1-3, with TRBD1 matching over 7 bases. Trimming took 3 bases from V and 0 from J; bases not matched to a gene: 9. The CDR3 runs 17 residues. In germline, CDR1 is SGDLS, CDR2 YYNGEE. The CDR3 bases are TGTGCCAGCAGCGCCTTACAGGGGATGAGCTCTGGAAACACCATATATTTT. This gives the protein CASSALQGMSSGNTIYF. The full variable domain, rest sourced from reference TRBV9 and TRBJ1-3, is DSGVTQTPKHLITATGQRVTLRCSPRSGDLSVYWYQQSLDQGLQFLIQYYNGEERAKGNILERFSAQQFPDLHSELNLSSLELGDSALYFCASSALQGMSSGNTIYFGEGSWLTVV.

Of note for this clonotype: This sequence is one base from a far larger clone and is likely a read error. V usage is TRBV7-6 and J usage is TRBJ1-6, with 8 bases fitting TRBD1. With V trimmed by 5 bases and J by 7 bases, 4 bases remained unmatched. Looked up from germline, CDR1 is SGHVS and CDR2 is FNYEAQ. The CDR3 covers 14 residues. CDR3 nucleotides: TGTGCCAGCAGCCAAACAGGGGGGAATTCACCCCTCCACTTT. Translated, it gives CASSQTGGNSPLHF.

This clonotype has a count of ten or more. The chain carries TRBV7-6 and TRBJ1-2; 11 nucleotides line up with TRBD1. The ends lost 5 bases at V and 5 bases at J; junction bases unmatched: 7. The CDR3 covers 15 residues. Germline assignment: CDR1 SGHVS and CDR2 FNYEAQ. DNA of the CDR3: TGTGCCAGCAGCCCCGGACAGGGGGCTTTATATGGCTACACCTTC. The encoded protein is CASSPGQGALYGYTF.

This clonotype was detected ten times or more. This sequence joins TRBV5-8 and TRBJ2-7; D may be TRBD1 or TRBD2 (6 bases each). Germline V CDR1 and CDR2: SGHTS, YDEGEE. This CDR3 spans 15 amino acids. The germline V and J ends were trimmed by 4 bases and 1 base, with 15 bases remaining between them. The CDR3 here is CASSQTSGASYEQYF. The CDR3, as DNA: TGTGCCAGCAGCCAAACCTCGGGGGCTTCCTACGAGCAGTACTTC.

This clonotype has a handful of counts. This clone may be a read error of a much larger clone one base away. J is TRBJ1-2 and V is TRBV12-3 or TRBV12-4; unclear D gene. The germline V and J ends were trimmed by 3 bases and 10 bases, with 12 bases remaining between them. The CDR3 consists of 12 residues. Here the CDR3 reads CASSFGFGDYTF. The CDR3 DNA sequence: TGTGCCAGCAGTTTCGGGTTTGGGGACTACACCTTC.